The 22 T cell receptor beta chains in this list originate from one sample, sequenced in a study of blood T cell repertoires in COVID-19. Only in-frame clones appear in the TCRdb table, and some are missing; sequencing was by immunoSEQ multiplex PCR. The top ten clones hold approximately 10% of a sample with some 210,000 clones, 87% of them seen once. Input material: PBMCs or T cells enriched from blood (not recorded which). These receptors all stem from a man aged 18 to 30 with acute COVID-19.

This clone turned up a few times. This chain links TRBV9 with TRBJ2-7; tentatively, D is TRBD1 (9 bases). V dropped 4 bases and J dropped 4 bases, with 21 bases sitting between them. This CDR3 spans 16 amino acids. The V gene's germline CDR1 is SGDLS and CDR2 YYNGEE. The DNA for the CDR3 is TGTGCCAGCAGCCCCTCGGGAGGGACAGGGTATTACGAGCAGTACTTC. It translates to CASSPSGGTGYYEQYF. The full variable domain, with the rest looked up from reference TRBV9 and TRBJ2-7, is DSGVTQTPKHLITATGQRVTLRCSPRSGDLSVYWYQQSLDQGLQFLIQYYNGEERAKGNILERFSAQQFPDLHSELNLSSLELGDSALYFCASSPSGGTGYYEQYFGPGTRLTVT.

J is TRBJ2-2 and V is TRBV2; 10 bases line up with TRBD2. The CDR3 extends over 15 amino acids. Germline V gene sequence: CDR1 SNHLY, CDR2 FYNNEI. Losses at the gene ends were 6 bases for V and 3 bases for J; bases not matched to a gene: 4. CDR3 bases: TGTGCCAGCAGCTCCGGGACTAGCGACACCGGGGAGCTGTTTTTT. As protein: CASSSGTSDTGELFF.

The V gene is TRBV28, the J gene TRBJ2-5; D might be TRBD2 (5 bases). This CDR3 has 14 amino acids. CDR1 MDHEN and CDR2 SYDVKM come from the germline V gene. Trimming stripped 6 bases from V and 2 bases from J, with 13 bases between. The CDR3 DNA reads as TGTGCCAGCAGCGCGGACTCTTTACAAGAGACCCAGTACTTC. As protein: CASSADSLQETQYF.

V and J are TRBV7-3 and TRBJ2-3, with a tentative D call TRBD2 (6 bases). Trimming left V 5 bases short and J 8 bases short, with 14 bases between. The CDR3 covers 13 residues. Germline V gene data show CDR1 as SGHTA and CDR2 as FQGTGA. The CDR3 bases are TGTGCCAGCAGCCCCGGGACTCTAAGTACGCAGTATTTT. Translated: CASSPGTLSTQYF.

V and J are TRBV29-1 and TRBJ1-1, with D perhaps TRBD1 (6 bases). V lost 5 bases and J lost 2, with 12 bases in between. The CDR3 covers 13 residues. CDR1 and CDR2 (germline): SQVTM, ANQGSEA. CDR3 amino acids: CSVYDRLNTEAFF. The DNA for the CDR3 is TGCAGCGTTTATGACAGGCTCAACACTGAAGCTTTCTTT. Full variable domain (remainder filled in from reference TRBV29-1 and TRBJ1-1): SAVISQKPSRDICQRGTSLTIQCQVDSQVTMMFWYRQQPGQSLTLIATANQGSEATYESGFVIDKFPISRPNLTFSTLTVSNMSPEDSSIYLCSVYDRLNTEAFFGQGTRLTVV.

The chain recombines TRBV30 with TRBJ2-2; 10 positions match TRBD1. Germline V CDR1 and CDR2: GTSNPN, SVGIG (reference sequence). The ends lost 3 bases at V and 4 bases at J; junction bases unmatched: 8. This CDR3 has 16 amino acids. The CDR3 reads CAWSLRQGAATGELFF. For the CDR3, the DNA is TGTGCCTGGAGCCTAAGACAGGGGGCGGCCACCGGGGAGCTGTTTTTT.

This clone was counted at least ten times. The chain couples TRBV7-2 to TRBJ2-7; no definite D call. The CDR3 consists of 14 residues. CDR1 and CDR2 from the germline V gene are SGHTA and FQGNSA. The ends were cut back, 4 bases at V and 3 bases at J, with 13 bases in the middle. The CDR3 region has the DNA TGTGCCAGCAGCTCGTCGTTTCCGGGCTACGAGCAGTACTTC. It codes for CASSSSFPGYEQYF.

The rearrangement links TRBV4-2 to TRBJ2-7; D gene ambiguous. The CDR3 extends over 14 amino acids. The germline V gene has CDR1 LGHNA and CDR2 YNFKEQ. V gave up 0 bases and J gave up 3 bases, with 9 bases separating them. The DNA of the CDR3 is TGTGCCAGCAGCCAAGAACCCTCTAGCTACGAGCAGTACTTC. This gives the protein CASSQEPSSYEQYF.

The rearrangement uses TRBV4-1 and TRBJ1-5; TRBD1 matches 10 bases. This CDR3 is 15 amino acids long. Germline lookup yields CDR1 MGHRA and CDR2 YSYEKL. V lost 4 bases, J lost 6 bases, and 6 bases stayed unmatched. The CDR3 DNA reads as TGCGCCAGCAGCCTGGGGGACAGGGGAGGTCAGCCCCAGCATTTT. Translation: CASSLGDRGGQPQHF.

The V and J genes are TRBV7-3 and TRBJ2-5; D is ambiguous. Trimming removed 0 bases from V and 3 bases from J, with 8 bases in between. The CDR3 runs to 14 residues. Germline V gene lookup returns CDR1 SGHTA and CDR2 FQGTGA. CDR3 bases: TGTGCCAGCAGCTTAACGGCTCAAGAAGAGACCCAGTACTTC. This translates into CASSLTAQEETQYF.

The CDR3 spells CASSLAGSSYNEQFF. CDR3 DNA: TGTGCCAGCAGCTTGGCCGGGAGCTCCTACAATGAGCAGTTCTTC. The V and J genes are TRBV5-4 and TRBJ2-1; a weak D match, TRBD2 (6 bases). CDR3 size: 15 residues. V was shortened by 0 bases and J by 0 bases, with 7 bases between the two germline ends. The V gene's germline CDR1 is SGHNT and CDR2 YYREEE (reference sequence).

The rearrangement links TRBV5-6 to TRBJ2-5; 8 nucleotides match TRBD2. CDR1 and CDR2 from the germline V gene are SGHDT and YYEEEE. The CDR3 loop spans 15 amino acids. V shed 4 bases, J shed 4 bases, and the junction held 9 bases outside the gene matches. CDR3 in DNA: TGTGCCAGCAGCAGTGGATTAGCGGGAAGAGAGACCCAGTACTTC. Protein sequence: CASSSGLAGRETQYF.

The chain combines TRBV6-2 or TRBV6-3 with TRBJ2-7, with 13 bases lining up with TRBD2. The V and J ends lost 4 bases and 0 bases, in that order; junction bases with no gene match: 3. CDR1 is MNHEY and CDR2 is SVGEGT in the germline V gene. CDR3 size: 16 residues. CDR3 loop: CASSLGTSGNSYEQYF. The DNA of the CDR3 is TGTGCCAGCAGTTTAGGGACTAGCGGGAACTCCTACGAGCAGTACTTC.

The J gene is TRBJ1-5, the V gene TRBV28; D is uncertain. This CDR3 has 19 amino acids. The V end lost 5 bases, the J end lost 4 bases, and 27 bases lay between the germline ends. Germline V gene sequence: CDR1 MDHEN, CDR2 SYDVKM. The DNA for the CDR3 is TGTGCCAGCAGTCGCGCGGATCCGGCGAGGTCCCTATTAAATCAGCCCCAGCATTTT. Translated, it gives CASSRADPARSLLNQPQHF.

The chain links TRBV12-3 or TRBV12-4 to TRBJ2-1, with D unresolved. The CDR3 spans 11 residues. V dropped 3 bases and J dropped 6 bases, with 3 bases sitting between them. CDR3 DNA: TGTGCCAGCAGTTTCGGCAATGAGCAGTTCTTC. This translates into CASSFGNEQFF.

This clone was observed once. V is TRBV15 and J is TRBJ2-4; 9 bases are a match to TRBD1. J lost 2 bases, V lost 5 bases, and 7 bases had no gene match. The CDR3 length is 16 residues. Germline V gene data show CDR1 as LNHNV and CDR2 as YYDKDF (reference sequence). The CDR3 loop reads CATSGDRDGSKNIQYF. The CDR3 DNA is TGTGCCACCAGCGGGGACAGGGACGGGTCCAAAAACATTCAGTACTTC.

J is TRBJ1-1 and V is TRBV2; tentative D call: TRBD1 (5 bases). Germline CDR1 is SNHLY and CDR2 is FYNNEI. Trimming took off 7 bases at V and 4 bases at J, with 10 bases between the two ends. The CDR3 extends over 12 amino acids. CDR3 amino acids: CASKGITTEAFF. The CDR3 nucleotides are TGTGCCAGCAAGGGGATAACCACTGAAGCTTTCTTT.

The sample holds a few counts of this clone. The CDR3 region is CASSYSVAINEQFF. The DNA of the CDR3 is TGTGCCAGCAGTTACTCGGTGGCAATCAATGAGCAGTTCTTC. The chain carries TRBV6-5 and TRBJ2-1, with unresolved D. The germline V gene has CDR1 MNHEY and CDR2 SVGAGI. The CDR3 is 14 amino acids. Trimming took 0 bases from V and 6 from J, leaving 9 bases between them.

Turning to this clone: The junction differs from germline at one of its ends, possibly a read error. J is TRBJ2-5 and V is TRBV7-7, with TRBD1 matching over 8 bases. The germline V gene has CDR1 SSHAT and CDR2 FNYEAQ (reference sequence). The CDR3 is 15 residues long. CDR3 loop: CASSPTQGAGETQYF. The CDR3 DNA sequence: TGTGCTAGCAGCCCTACGCAGGGGGCGGGGGAGACCCAGTACTTC.

V and J are TRBV14 and TRBJ1-2; 9 bases match TRBD1. The CDR3 runs 17 residues. V trimming: 1 base; J trimming: 6 bases; junction bases outside the gene matches: 12. The germline V gene encodes CDR1 SGHDN and CDR2 FVKESK. Written as DNA, the CDR3 is TGTGCCAGCAGCCAAGTCTTGGGACAGGGAGTGGGGGATGGCTACACCTTC. It specifies CASSQVLGQGVGDGYTF.

This clone appeared a few times. The J gene is TRBJ1-1, the V gene TRBV19; D gene ambiguous. Trimming left V 6 bases short and J 2 bases short, with 16 bases between. The CDR3 sequence is 15 residues long. The V gene's germline CDR1 is LNHDA and CDR2 SQIVND (reference sequence). Here the CDR3 reads CASSHIRTGNTEAFF. For the CDR3, the DNA is TGTGCCAGTAGCCATATCCGGACGGGAAACACTGAAGCTTTCTTT.

This chain links TRBV3-1 (or the pseudogene TRBV3-2) with TRBJ2-2; D perhaps matches TRBD2 (6 bases). CDR3 length: 16 amino acids. Germline loops: CDR1 LGHDT, CDR2 YNNKEL (reference sequence). Trimming removed 0 bases from V and 3 bases from J, with 11 bases in between. For the CDR3, the DNA is TGTGCCAGCAGCCAAGAGCGGGGAAGGGACACCGGGGAGCTGTTTTTT. It encodes CASSQERGRDTGELFF.